These 16 T cell receptor beta chains came from one sample sequenced in a study of T cell responses to AZD1222 COVID-19 vaccine. Using immunoSEQ multiplex PCR, the repertoire was profiled, and TCRdb retains in-frame clones only, with some absent. The table records roughly 140,000 clones, 94% of them present only once. The specimen was peripheral blood, collected on day 0 of AZD1222 vaccination. The receptors were gathered from an adult in good health.

The chain couples TRBV7-9 to TRBJ2-3; the D is unclear. This CDR3 spans 14 amino acids. The germline CDR1 and CDR2 sequences are SEHNR and FQNEAQ (reference sequence). V gave up 0 bases and J gave up 2 bases, with 6 bases separating them. CDR3 region: CASSLAGVTDTQYF. The CDR3, as DNA: TGTGCCAGCAGCTTAGCAGGAGTCACAGATACGCAGTATTTT.

The rearrangement links TRBV18 to TRBJ1-1; no definite D call. Deletions cut 0 bases from V and 4 bases from J, with 6 bases between. The germline gives CDR1 KGHSH, CDR2 LQKENI. The CDR3 is 13 amino acids. In nucleotides, the CDR3 is TGTGCCAGCTCACCACCTGCGGGCACTGAAGCTTTCTTT. Translated: CASSPPAGTEAFF.

The chain combines TRBV5-1 with TRBJ1-5; no clear D gene. V was cut by 4 bases and J by 1 base, with 12 bases left in between. CDR3 length equals 15 residues. Germline V gene lookup returns CDR1 SGHRS and CDR2 YFSETQ. The DNA for the CDR3 is TGCGCCAGCAGCACCACTCCGGACAGCAATCAGCCCCAGCATTTT. It specifies CASSTTPDSNQPQHF.

The rearrangement joins TRBV5-1 to TRBJ1-3; D ambiguous. Germline V lookup: CDR1 SGHRS, CDR2 YFSETQ. This CDR3 region has 14 residues. Trimming removed 4 bases at V and 1 base at J, with 9 bases between. The CDR3 DNA follows: TGCGCCAGCAGCAAAGCCTCTTCTGGAAACACCATATATTTT. It specifies CASSKASSGNTIYF.

The chain links TRBV19 to TRBJ1-2, with D unresolved. CDR1 is LNHDA and CDR2 is SQIVND in the germline V gene (reference sequence). This CDR3 is built from 12 residues. Trimming took off 4 bases at V and 6 bases at J, with 9 bases between the two ends. The CDR3 loop is CASSRRSHGYTF. CDR3 nucleotide sequence: TGTGCCAGTAGTAGACGGTCCCATGGCTACACCTTC. Supplemented by reference TRBV19 and TRBJ1-2, the full variable domain reads DGGITQSPKYLFRKEGQNVTLSCEQNLNHDAMYWYRQDPGQGLRLIYYSQIVNDFQKGDIAEGYSVSREKKESFPLTVTSAQKNPTAFYLCASSRRSHGYTFGSGTRLTVV.

The CDR3 loop reads CASSPPSTTNEKLFF. The CDR3, as DNA: TGTGCCAGCTCACCACCCTCCACAACTAATGAAAAACTGTTTTTT. The chain joins TRBV18 to TRBJ1-4; no clear D. There are 15 residues in the CDR3. The V gene's germline CDR1 is KGHSH and CDR2 LQKENI. Trimming left V 0 bases short and J 0 bases short, with 5 bases between.

V usage is TRBV28 and J usage is TRBJ2-5, with D possibly matching TRBD1 (5 bases). Germline CDR1 is MDHEN and CDR2 is SYDVKM. V gave up 6 bases and J gave up 0 bases, with 14 bases separating them. CDR3 length: 15 amino acids. The DNA of the CDR3 is TGTGCCAGCAGGGAAGACAGAGCGTACCAAGAGACCCAGTACTTC. It codes for CASREDRAYQETQYF.

For the CDR3, the DNA is TGTGCCAGCAGCTTGGGACAGGCAGGTCCGGCCCAGTACTTC. Translating gives CASSLGQAGPAQYF. The chain combines TRBV5-5 with TRBJ2-5, with D tentatively TRBD1 (6 bases). Germline lookup yields CDR1 SGHKS and CDR2 YYEKEE (reference sequence). Trimming took off 0 bases at V and 9 bases at J, with 15 bases between the two ends. The CDR3 extends over 14 amino acids. Variable domain in full (rest from reference TRBV5-5 and TRBJ2-5): DAGVTQSPTHLIKTRGQQVTLRCSPISGHKSVSWYQQVLGQGPQFIFQYYEKEERGRGNFPDRFSARQFPNYSSELNVNALLLGDSALYLCASSLGQAGPAQYFGPGTRLLVL.

V and J are TRBV4-1 and TRBJ1-2; possibly TRBD1 for D (6 bases). Germline CDR1 MGHRA, CDR2 YSYEKL. The CDR3 is made up of 15 amino acids. Trimming left V 7 bases short and J 5 bases short, with 20 bases between. Here the CDR3 reads CASKQGPGGDYGYTF. CDR3 sequence (DNA): TGCGCCAGCAAGCAGGGGCCCGGGGGGGATTATGGCTACACCTTC.

This rearrangement joins TRBV5-1 to TRBJ2-3, with 11 bases aligning to TRBD1. Germline values: CDR1 SGHRS, CDR2 YFSETQ. V gave up 4 bases and J gave up 1 base; unmatched junction bases: 5. The CDR3 covers 16 residues. The CDR3 nucleotides read TGCGCCAGCAGCCCACCGGGACAGGGGGGCACAGATACGCAGTATTTT. Protein product: CASSPPGQGGTDTQYF.

To note about this clone: The sample contains more than one DNA sequence encoding this CDR3. The chain links TRBV6-5 to TRBJ1-1; 7 nucleotides align to TRBD1. Losses at the gene ends were 0 bases for V and 3 bases for J; bases not matched to a gene: 4. This CDR3 is built from 15 residues. CDR1 and CDR2 (germline): MNHEY, SVGAGI. CDR3 sequence (DNA): TGTGCCAGCAGTTACTCGAGACAGGGCTACACTGAAGCTTTCTTT. Encoded protein: CASSYSRQGYTEAFF.

This clone was found once. The chain recombines TRBV5-1 with TRBJ2-7; D not certain. Germline V gene lookup returns CDR1 SGHRS and CDR2 YFSETQ. The CDR3 is 13 residues long. V lost 0 bases, J lost 0 bases, and 4 bases lay in between. The CDR3, as DNA: TGCGCCAGCAGCTTGGACAACTCCTACGAGCAGTACGTC. Translating gives CASSLDNSYEQYV.

This clone has only one observation. The J gene is TRBJ1-6, the V gene TRBV19, with TRBD1 matching 8 bases. There are 15 residues in the CDR3. The germline CDR1 and CDR2 sequences are LNHDA and SQIVND (reference sequence). V dropped 3 bases and J dropped 7; count of bases not matched to a gene: 5. DNA for the CDR3: TGTGCCAGTAGTATCCAGCCAGGGGGCAATTCACCCCTCCACTTT. It encodes CASSIQPGGNSPLHF.

The V call is TRBV11-2, the J call TRBJ1-2; D is perhaps TRBD1 (5 bases). Germline V gene lookup returns CDR1 SGHAT and CDR2 FQNNGV. V was trimmed by 1 base and J by 7 bases, leaving 19 bases between them. This CDR3 is 16 amino acids long. The chain's CDR3 is CASSLVQGTGLSGYTF. CDR3 nucleotides: TGTGCCAGCAGCTTAGTGCAGGGAACTGGATTGAGTGGCTACACCTTC.

The CDR3 DNA follows: TGCGCCAGCAGCGTCAACAACGGCGGGAGCGAGACCCAGTACTTC. It is translated as CASSVNNGGSETQYF. The chain recombines TRBV5-1 with TRBJ2-5, with 7 bases matching TRBD2. The CDR3 length is 15 residues. The V gene end was trimmed by 4 bases and the J gene end by 5 bases; junction bases not matched to a gene: 11. Germline CDR1 is SGHRS and CDR2 is YFSETQ.

V usage is TRBV6-4 and J usage is TRBJ2-3; 8 bases are a match to TRBD1. The V segment lost 3 bases and the J segment 4 bases; nucleotides outside the gene matches: 3. The CDR3 runs 14 residues. Germline-derived CDR1 and CDR2 are MRHNA and SNTAGT. Here the CDR3 reads CASSEDREADTQYF. CDR3 coding DNA: TGTGCCAGCAGTGAGGACAGGGAGGCAGATACGCAGTATTTT.